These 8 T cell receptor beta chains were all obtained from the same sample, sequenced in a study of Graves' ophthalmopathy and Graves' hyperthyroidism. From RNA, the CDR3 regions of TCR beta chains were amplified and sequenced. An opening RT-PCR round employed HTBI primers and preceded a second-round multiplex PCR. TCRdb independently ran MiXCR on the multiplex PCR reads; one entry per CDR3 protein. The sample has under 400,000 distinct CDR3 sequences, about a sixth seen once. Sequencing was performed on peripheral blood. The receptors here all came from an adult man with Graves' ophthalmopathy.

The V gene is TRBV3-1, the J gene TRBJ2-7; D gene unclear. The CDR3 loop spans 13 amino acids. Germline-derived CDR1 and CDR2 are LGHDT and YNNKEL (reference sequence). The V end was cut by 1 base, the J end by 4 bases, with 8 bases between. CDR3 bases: TGTGCCAGCAGCCAAGTTGACGGGTACGAGCAGTACTTC. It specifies CASSQVDGYEQYF.

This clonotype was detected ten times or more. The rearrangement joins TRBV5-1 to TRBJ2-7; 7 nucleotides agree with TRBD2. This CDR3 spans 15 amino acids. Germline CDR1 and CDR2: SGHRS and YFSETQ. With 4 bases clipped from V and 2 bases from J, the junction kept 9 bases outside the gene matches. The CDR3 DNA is TGCGCCAGCAGCGTAGCTAGCGGAACGGCCTACGAGCAGTACTTC. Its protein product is CASSVASGTAYEQYF.

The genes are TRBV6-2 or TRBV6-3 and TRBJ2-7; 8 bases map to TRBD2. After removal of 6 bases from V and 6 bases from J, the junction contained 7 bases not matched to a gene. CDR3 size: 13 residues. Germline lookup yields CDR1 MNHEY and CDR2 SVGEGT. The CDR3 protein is CASRELAGIEQYF. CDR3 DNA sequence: TGTGCCAGCAGGGAGCTAGCGGGTATCGAGCAGTACTTC.

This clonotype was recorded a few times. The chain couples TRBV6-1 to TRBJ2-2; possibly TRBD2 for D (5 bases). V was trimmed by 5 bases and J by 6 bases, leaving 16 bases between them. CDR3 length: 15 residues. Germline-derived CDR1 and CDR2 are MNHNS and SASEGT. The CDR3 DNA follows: TGTGCCAGCAGTCCGGACTCGTTGGTTTCCGGGGAGCTGTTTTTT. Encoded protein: CASSPDSLVSGELFF.

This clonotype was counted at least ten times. DNA for the CDR3: TGTGCCAGCAGGCCCTGGGGGTTAGACACTGAAGCTTTCTTT. Its translation is CASRPWGLDTEAFF. This chain connects TRBV6-1 to TRBJ1-1; D may be TRBD1 (5 bases). CDR1 is MNHNS, CDR2 SASEGT, per germline. The V end was cut by 6 bases, the J end by 3 bases, with 14 bases between. The CDR3 has 14 amino acids.

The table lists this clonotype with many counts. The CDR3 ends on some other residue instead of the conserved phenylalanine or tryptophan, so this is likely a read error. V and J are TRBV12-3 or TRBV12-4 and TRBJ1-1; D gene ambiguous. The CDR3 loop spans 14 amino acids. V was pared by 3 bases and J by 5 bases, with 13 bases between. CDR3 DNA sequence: TGTGCCAGCAGTTTGGAGGGTCGAGGAACTGAAGCTTTCTCT. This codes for CASSLEGRGTEAFS.

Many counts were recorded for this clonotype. The CDR3, as DNA: TGCGCCAGCAGTCGGGACGTCGGGGGGTATAATTCACCCCTCCACTTT. Translation gives CASSRDVGGYNSPLHF. The gene calls are TRBV5-1 and TRBJ1-6; tentative D call: TRBD1 (5 bases). CDR3 length: 16 amino acids. V lost 5 bases to trimming and J lost 4 bases, with 16 bases between them. CDR1 and CDR2 (germline): SGHRS, YFSETQ.

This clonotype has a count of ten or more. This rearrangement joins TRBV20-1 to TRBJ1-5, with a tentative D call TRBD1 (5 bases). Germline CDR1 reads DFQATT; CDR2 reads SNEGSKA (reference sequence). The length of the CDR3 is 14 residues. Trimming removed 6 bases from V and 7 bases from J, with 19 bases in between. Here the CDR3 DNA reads TGCAGTGCCTCCATGGCCAGGGTGAGCCAGCCCCAGCATTTT. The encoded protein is CSASMARVSQPQHF.